The 13 T cell receptor beta chains reported below all come from one sample, sequenced in a study of cytomegalovirus exposure and HLA in healthy donors. It was with 60 Vbeta and 13 Jbeta primers that the PCR ran. Profiling relied on immunoSEQ multiplex PCR, and the TCRdb table lists in-frame clones only, not all of them. The sample lists 130,000 or so clones; 55% to 80% were seen once. The sequenced material came from PBMCs. The receptors shown here come from a woman between 35 and 50 years old in good health and CMV-seronegative.

In its sample, this clone was seen a few times. The chain carries TRBV28 and TRBJ1-6; TRBD1 is a possible D gene (5 bases). The V and J ends lost 5 bases and 9 bases respectively, with 14 bases between them. This CDR3 region has 14 residues. Germline values: CDR1 MDHEN, CDR2 SYDVKM. Written as DNA, the CDR3 is TGTGCCAGCAGTCCCCGATTAGACAGTTCACCCCTCCACTTT. Translation gives CASSPRLDSSPLHF.

J is TRBJ1-2 and V is TRBV4-3; TRBD1 is a possible D gene (5 bases). The V gene's germline CDR1 is LGHNA and CDR2 YSLEER. The CDR3 is made up of 13 amino acids. V lost 5 bases to trimming and J lost 2 bases, with 9 bases between them. The CDR3 sequence: CASSSGLNYGYTF. The CDR3 bases are TGCGCCAGCAGCTCGGGACTCAACTATGGCTACACCTTC.

The chain is built from TRBV4-1 and TRBJ2-2; D gene unclear. V gave up 4 bases and J gave up 7 bases, with 10 bases separating them. Germline loops: CDR1 MGHRA, CDR2 YSYEKL. This CDR3 region has 13 residues. CDR3 in DNA: TGCGCCAGCAGCCTCCAAGAGAACGGGGAGCTGTTTTTT. It translates to CASSLQENGELFF.

This chain joins TRBV11-2 and TRBJ1-3; D may be TRBD1 (6 bases). V gave up 3 bases and J gave up 0 bases, with 15 bases separating them. Per germline, CDR1 SGHAT and CDR2 FQNNGV. The CDR3 is made up of 17 amino acids. In DNA form, the CDR3 reads TGTGCCAGCAGCTTCGAGGATGCGGGGGCCTCTGGAAACACCATATATTTT. Residues: CASSFEDAGASGNTIYF.

CDR3 DNA: TGTGCCAGCAGCTTCAGGGATGAGAACACTGAAGCTTTCTTT. It yields the protein CASSFRDENTEAFF. The V call is TRBV7-2, the J call TRBJ1-1, with D possibly matching TRBD1 (5 bases). From germline, CDR1 is SGHTA and CDR2 FQGNSA. The CDR3 totals 14 residues. V lost 3 bases and J 1 base, leaving 9 bases between the germline ends.

The rearrangement links TRBV28 to TRBJ2-3; 9 bases agree with TRBD1. Germline CDR1 is MDHEN and CDR2 is SYDVKM. This CDR3 region has 14 residues. V was pared by 5 bases and J by 7 bases, with 7 bases of the junction left unmatched. Here the CDR3 reads CASSRDRVSYTQYF. In nucleotides, the CDR3 is TGTGCCAGCAGTCGGGACAGGGTCTCATATACGCAGTATTTT.

This chain uses TRBV28 with TRBJ2-1; a weak D match, TRBD2 (7 bases). CDR1 is MDHEN, CDR2 SYDVKM, per germline. The CDR3 is 15 amino acids. Trimming took 7 bases from V and 4 from J, leaving 17 bases between them. CDR3 residues: CASNGEGGKYNEQFF. The DNA for the CDR3 is TGTGCCAGCAATGGCGAGGGGGGGAAATACAATGAGCAGTTCTTC.

This rearrangement joins TRBV7-3 to TRBJ2-5, with a weak D call TRBD2 (5 bases). The CDR3 spans 15 residues. V was clipped by 0 bases and J by 4 bases, with 12 bases between them. Germline loops: CDR1 SGHTA, CDR2 FQGTGA. CDR3 sequence: CASSLTGGLGETQYF. CDR3 nucleotide sequence: TGTGCCAGCAGCTTAACCGGAGGCCTGGGAGAGACCCAGTACTTC.

The chain has TRBV2 and TRBJ1-5; 8 bases match TRBD1. Per the germline V gene, CDR1 is SNHLY and CDR2 is FYNNEI. The CDR3 totals 13 residues. V dropped 8 bases and J dropped 7; count of bases not matched to a gene: 7. CDR3 region: CASESGTGQPQHF. The DNA of the CDR3 is TGTGCCAGCGAATCCGGGACAGGCCAGCCCCAGCATTTT.

This clone was recorded a few times. The chain uses TRBV10-3 and TRBJ1-2, with D maybe TRBD1 (6 bases). The V end lost 8 bases, the J end lost 6 bases, and 16 bases lay between the germline ends. Germline CDR1 is ENHRY and CDR2 is SYGVKD. CDR3 size: 13 residues. As DNA, the CDR3 is TGTGCCATCCGTGGGGGCGCTCGGGATGGCTACACCTTC. This gives the protein CAIRGGARDGYTF.

The chain carries TRBV19 and TRBJ2-5; the D is unclear. The CDR3 runs to 14 residues. The germline V and J ends were trimmed by 2 bases and 2 bases, with 9 bases remaining between them. Germline-derived CDR1 and CDR2 are LNHDA and SQIVND (reference sequence). The CDR3 sequence: CASSIQAGQETQYF. The CDR3 DNA reads as TGTGCCAGTAGTATACAGGCAGGACAAGAGACCCAGTACTTC. The entire variable domain, with the rest obtained from reference TRBV19 and TRBJ2-5, is as follows: DGGITQSPKYLFRKEGQNVTLSCEQNLNHDAMYWYRQDPGQGLRLIYYSQIVNDFQKGDIAEGYSVSREKKESFPLTVTSAQKNPTAFYLCASSIQAGQETQYFGPGTRLLVL.

The V call is TRBV25-1, the J call TRBJ2-7, with 7 nucleotides matching TRBD2. The CDR3 covers 16 residues. Per germline, CDR1 MGHDK and CDR2 SYGVNS. The trim removed 2 bases at V and 0 bases at J, leaving 7 bases unmatched. CDR3 nucleotides: TGTGCCAGCAGTGAAGGCGGGCGGGGGAGCTCCTACGAGCAGTACTTC. Protein sequence: CASSEGGRGSSYEQYF.

This clone was picked up a small number of times. The chain employs TRBV11-2 and TRBJ1-1, with D unresolved. CDR1 is SGHAT, CDR2 FQNNGV, per germline. V dropped 3 bases and J dropped 4 bases, with 6 bases sitting between them. This CDR3 has 12 residues. Here the CDR3 DNA reads TGTGCCAGCAGCTTTTCATCCACTGAAGCTTTCTTT. Translated, it gives CASSFSSTEAFF.